The 30 T cell receptor beta chains given below trace back to one sample, sequenced in a study of blood T cell repertoires in COVID-19. Generated by immunoSEQ multiplex PCR, the TCRdb table keeps only in-frame clones and is missing some. The sample lists 110,000 or so clones, 81% seen once, with more than 30% in the top ten. Sequencing input: peripheral blood. The receptors originated from a man aged 80 or over with acute or convalescent COVID-19.

The chain employs TRBV14 and TRBJ2-5, with a tentative D call TRBD1 (6 bases). Germline V gives CDR1 SGHDN, CDR2 FVKESK. The CDR3 contains 15 residues. V lost 0 bases, J lost 4 bases, and 12 bases lay in between. CDR3 sequence: CASSQDRTAVETQYF. The CDR3 DNA sequence: TGTGCCAGCAGCCAAGATCGGACAGCGGTAGAGACCCAGTACTTC.

The chain combines TRBV9 with TRBJ1-4; 8 nucleotides match TRBD1. Unmatched junction bases numbered 15, after V lost 0 bases and J lost 8 bases. Germline assignment: CDR1 SGDLS and CDR2 YYNGEE. CDR3 length: 18 residues. As DNA, the CDR3 is TGTGCCAGCAGCGTAGGGGACACCCGGAGGGACAGGACAGAAAAACTGTTTTTT. The encoded protein is CASSVGDTRRDRTEKLFF.

V gene TRBV6-6 combines with J gene TRBJ2-1, with D possibly matching TRBD2 (6 bases). The CDR3 is 15 residues long. The V and J ends lost 5 bases and 6 bases respectively, with 17 bases between them. CDR1 and CDR2 from the germline V gene are MNHNY and SVGAGI (reference sequence). CDR3 amino acids: CASSGPGVSGNEQFF. The CDR3 nucleotides are TGTGCCAGCAGTGGACCGGGGGTCTCCGGCAATGAGCAGTTCTTC.

The chain has TRBV18 and TRBJ2-5, with a tentative D call TRBD1 (6 bases). Germline V lookup: CDR1 KGHSH, CDR2 LQKENI. V shed 3 bases and J shed 3 bases, with 11 bases lying between them. CDR3 length: 14 amino acids. DNA of the CDR3: TGTGCCAGCTCACCGGCCACAGGGAAAGAGACCCAGTACTTC. Translated, it gives CASSPATGKETQYF.

This clone has just one count. The chain joins TRBV28 to TRBJ2-7; tentatively, D is TRBD2 (5 bases). The CDR3 covers 13 residues. The V gene lost 2 bases and the J gene lost 4 bases, with 9 bases spanning the gap. Germline V gene data show CDR1 as MDHEN and CDR2 as SYDVKM. The CDR3 region is CASSLASGYEQYF. CDR3 sequence (DNA): TGTGCCAGCAGTTTAGCCAGCGGATACGAGCAGTACTTC.

A single count supports this clone. The rearrangement uses TRBV24-1 and TRBJ2-2; D unresolved. Trimming took 7 bases from V and 8 from J, leaving 7 bases between them. CDR3 size: 11 residues. Germline V lookup: CDR1 KGHDR, CDR2 SFDVKD. The CDR3 DNA follows: TGTGCCACCAGCTATCGGGGGGAGCTGTTTTTT. Translated: CATSYRGELFF.

The V and J genes are TRBV2 and TRBJ1-1, with D possibly TRBD1 on 5 matching bases. The germline V gene encodes CDR1 SNHLY and CDR2 FYNNEI. There are 12 residues in the CDR3. Trimming took off 4 bases at V and 8 bases at J, with 11 bases between the two ends. In DNA, the CDR3 is TGTGCCAGCAGTGCGGGCCAGGGCGAAGCTTTCTTT. Protein sequence: CASSAGQGEAFF.

This chain links TRBV27 with TRBJ2-4, with 9 bases matching TRBD2. CDR1 is MNHEY and CDR2 is SMNVEV in the germline V gene (reference sequence). Trimming cost V 2 bases and J 0 bases; bases outside gene matches: 5. The CDR3 has 17 amino acids. This chain's CDR3 is CASSLRSSGVAKNIQYF. CDR3 DNA: TGTGCCAGCAGTTTACGGTCTAGCGGGGTAGCCAAAAACATTCAGTACTTC.

This chain uses TRBV27 with TRBJ2-7; TRBD2 matches 12 bases. CDR3 size: 16 residues. Per germline, CDR1 MNHEY and CDR2 SMNVEV (reference sequence). V shed 4 bases, J shed 1 base, and the junction held 5 bases outside the gene matches. CDR3 sequence: CASSSAGTSGSYEQYF. CDR3 in DNA: TGTGCCAGCAGTTCGGCCGGGACTAGCGGGTCCTACGAGCAGTACTTC.

In its sample, this clone was seen a few times. The CDR3 sequence is CASSLDRGRPTAFF. The CDR3, as DNA: TGTGCCAGCAGTTTGGACAGGGGGCGGCCGACAGCTTTCTTT. The chain couples TRBV27 to TRBJ1-1, with TRBD1 matching 11 bases. The CDR3 consists of 14 residues. Per germline, CDR1 MNHEY and CDR2 SMNVEV (reference sequence). The J segment lost 10 bases and the V segment lost 3 bases, leaving 7 bases of the junction unmatched.

The chain links TRBV19 to TRBJ2-3; D perhaps matches TRBD2 (6 bases). CDR3 size: 15 residues. V was clipped by 2 bases and J by 2 bases, with 11 bases between them. CDR1 LNHDA and CDR2 SQIVND come from the germline V gene (reference sequence). The CDR3 protein is CASSIKGLDTDTQYF. CDR3 DNA: TGTGCCAGTAGTATAAAGGGACTTGACACAGATACGCAGTATTTT.

This clone was found a few times. This chain uses TRBV7-3 with TRBJ2-7, with 8 bases lining up with TRBD2. After removal of 1 base from V and 6 bases from J, the junction contained 2 bases not matched to a gene. There are 13 residues in the CDR3. Germline V CDR1 and CDR2: SGHTA, FQGTGA. CDR3 in amino acids: CASSLNSGGEQYF. CDR3 in DNA: TGTGCCAGCAGCTTAAACAGCGGGGGCGAGCAGTACTTC.

The chain links TRBV5-4 to TRBJ2-7; 14 nucleotides align to TRBD2. Germline CDR1 and CDR2: SGHNT and YYREEE (reference sequence). With V trimmed by 0 bases and J by 13 bases, 6 bases remained unmatched. The CDR3 runs to 14 residues. The CDR3 protein is CASSLAGTSGRGYF. CDR3 coding DNA: TGTGCCAGCAGCTTGGCCGGGACTAGCGGGAGAGGTTACTTC.

The chain combines TRBV19 with TRBJ2-6, with 7 bases fitting TRBD1. CDR3 length: 17 amino acids. CDR1 is LNHDA, CDR2 SQIVND, per germline (reference sequence). V was pared by 5 bases and J by 0 bases, with 7 bases of the junction left unmatched. The CDR3 region has the DNA TGTGCCAGTAGTCCCAGAGAGGGGGCCTCTGGGGCCAACGTCCTGACTTTC. This translates into CASSPREGASGANVLTF.

The chain has TRBV5-1 and TRBJ1-1; 7 bases match TRBD1. This CDR3 comprises 13 residues. Germline CDR1 SGHRS, CDR2 YFSETQ. V trimming: 4 bases; J trimming: 3 bases; junction bases outside the gene matches: 3. For the CDR3, the DNA is TGCGCCAGCAGCCCGGGACAGTACACTGAAGCTTTCTTT. As protein: CASSPGQYTEAFF.

J is TRBJ2-2 and V is TRBV27; the match to TRBD1 covers 7 bases. Unmatched junction bases numbered 5, after V lost 0 bases and J lost 7 bases. Germline V gene data show CDR1 as MNHEY and CDR2 as SMNVEV (reference sequence). This CDR3 is built from 15 residues. The CDR3 protein is CASSLSGTDLGELFF. CDR3 sequence (DNA): TGTGCCAGCAGTTTATCGGGGACAGATCTCGGGGAGCTGTTTTTT.

The chain couples TRBV7-9 to TRBJ1-2; maybe TRBD1 (5 bases). V lost 5 bases and J lost 8, with 15 bases in between. This CDR3 contains 13 residues. Germline lookup yields CDR1 SEHNR and CDR2 FQNEAQ (reference sequence). The CDR3 protein is CASSPQTGSGYTF. The CDR3 DNA sequence: TGTGCCAGCAGCCCCCAAACAGGTTCCGGCTACACCTTC. The complete variable domain, with remaining parts taken from reference TRBV7-9 and TRBJ1-2, reads DTGVSQNPRHKITKRGQNVTFRCDPISEHNRLYWYRQTLGQGPEFLTYFQNEAQLEKSRLLSDRFSAERPKGSFSTLEIQRTEQGDSAMYLCASSPQTGSGYTFGSGTRLTVV.

The chain has TRBV28 and TRBJ1-4; TRBD1 might be the D (5 bases). Germline loops: CDR1 MDHEN, CDR2 SYDVKM. The CDR3 has 18 residues. V was pared by 7 bases and J by 6 bases, with 27 bases between. CDR3 sequence: CASTPPARIGGQDEKLFF. CDR3 nucleotides: TGTGCCAGCACTCCACCTGCCAGAATCGGGGGTCAGGATGAAAAACTGTTTTTT.

The V call is TRBV7-2, the J call TRBJ2-1; tentatively, D is TRBD1 (6 bases). CDR1 and CDR2 from the germline V gene are SGHTA and FQGNSA. CDR3 length equals 15 residues. The germline V and J ends were trimmed by 2 bases and 2 bases, with 10 bases remaining between them. In nucleotides, the CDR3 is TGTGCCAGCAGCTTACGCAGGGGAGCCTACAATGAGCAGTTCTTC. It codes for CASSLRRGAYNEQFF. Full variable domain (rest looked up from reference TRBV7-2 and TRBJ2-1): GAGVSQSPSNKVTEKGKDVELRCDPISGHTALYWYRQSLGQGLEFLIYFQGNSAPDKSGLPSDRFSAERTGGSVSTLTIQRTQQEDSAVYLCASSLRRGAYNEQFFGPGTRLTVL.

V usage is TRBV19 and J usage is TRBJ1-5; a possible D gene is TRBD1 (5 bases). Trimming pared 6 bases from V and 3 bases from J, leaving 15 bases between. CDR3 length equals 15 residues. Germline values: CDR1 LNHDA, CDR2 SQIVND (reference sequence). The CDR3 sequence is CASRKTTGANQPQHF. The CDR3 coding sequence is TGTGCCAGTAGAAAAACTACAGGAGCCAATCAGCCCCAGCATTTT. The complete variable domain, with remaining parts taken from reference TRBV19 and TRBJ1-5, reads DGGITQSPKYLFRKEGQNVTLSCEQNLNHDAMYWYRQDPGQGLRLIYYSQIVNDFQKGDIAEGYSVSREKKESFPLTVTSAQKNPTAFYLCASRKTTGANQPQHFGDGTRLSIL.

This sequence joins TRBV5-1 and TRBJ2-1; 8 bases map to TRBD2. Unmatched junction bases numbered 1, after V lost 3 bases and J lost 2 bases. The germline V gene has CDR1 SGHRS and CDR2 YFSETQ. There are 14 residues in the CDR3. The CDR3 reads CASSSGGTYNEQFF. The CDR3 coding sequence is TGCGCCAGCAGCTCGGGAGGGACCTACAATGAGCAGTTCTTC. Complete variable domain (other parts from reference TRBV5-1 and TRBJ2-1): KAGVTQTPRYLIKTRGQQVTLSCSPISGHRSVSWYQQTPGQGLQFLFEYFSETQRNKGNFPGRFSGRQFSNSRSEMNVSTLELGDSALYLCASSSGGTYNEQFFGPGTRLTVL.

This clone has more than one count but fewer than ten. This chain joins TRBV9 and TRBJ2-2; TRBD1 aligns across 7 bases. The junction had 4 bases not matched to a gene; V was cut back by 4 bases and J by 4 bases. The CDR3 is made up of 14 amino acids. Germline V lookup: CDR1 SGDLS, CDR2 YYNGEE. CDR3 sequence: CASSPRTGTGELFF. CDR3 nucleotide sequence: TGTGCCAGCAGCCCTCGGACAGGCACCGGGGAGCTGTTTTTT.

CDR3: CASSQAGPVLTF. Here the CDR3 DNA reads TGTGCCAGCTCGCAAGCGGGGCCCGTCCTGACTTTC. This chain connects TRBV18 to TRBJ2-6, with TRBD2 matching 7 bases. Germline trimming cut 6 bases from V and 12 bases from J; bases unmatched to any gene: 5. Germline values: CDR1 KGHSH, CDR2 LQKENI. The CDR3 is 12 residues long.

The V gene is TRBV5-1, the J gene TRBJ2-1, with 9 nucleotides matching TRBD2. The V segment lost 4 bases and the J segment 3 bases; nucleotides outside the gene matches: 5. This CDR3 is 15 amino acids long. CDR1 is SGHRS, CDR2 YFSETQ, per germline. The CDR3 DNA reads TGCGCCAGCAGCCCCCGGACTAGCGACTACAATGAGCAGTTCTTC. It codes for CASSPRTSDYNEQFF.

The genes are TRBV6-5 and TRBJ1-4; possibly TRBD1 for D (6 bases). The CDR3 has 15 residues. Looked up from germline, CDR1 is MNHEY and CDR2 is SVGAGI. V lost 6 bases, J lost 0 bases, and 11 bases lay in between. The CDR3 is CASRRDTATNEKLFF. The CDR3, as DNA: TGTGCCAGCAGACGGGACACCGCAACTAATGAAAAACTGTTTTTT.

This clone has a count of ten or more. The chain links TRBV19 to TRBJ2-1, with TRBD1 as a possible D gene (5 bases). Germline CDR1 is LNHDA and CDR2 is SQIVND (reference sequence). This CDR3 has 12 residues. V lost 1 base and J 7 bases, leaving 5 bases between the germline ends. The CDR3: CASSIAGNEQFF. The CDR3 nucleotides are TGTGCCAGTAGTATAGCAGGGAATGAGCAGTTCTTC. Full variable domain (rest looked up from reference TRBV19 and TRBJ2-1): DGGITQSPKYLFRKEGQNVTLSCEQNLNHDAMYWYRQDPGQGLRLIYYSQIVNDFQKGDIAEGYSVSREKKESFPLTVTSAQKNPTAFYLCASSIAGNEQFFGPGTRLTVL.

V gene TRBV10-3 combines with J gene TRBJ2-3; TRBD2 matches 11 bases. The germline gives CDR1 ENHRY, CDR2 SYGVKD. The CDR3 contains 15 residues. Unmatched junction bases numbered 3, after V lost 6 bases and J lost 1 base. CDR3 nucleotides: TGTGCCATCAGCCCGGGACTAGCGGGCACAGATACGCAGTATTTT. It is translated as CAISPGLAGTDTQYF.

The sample holds one count of this clone. The chain combines TRBV7-2 with TRBJ1-1; 10 nucleotides match TRBD1. V lost 0 bases, J lost 4 bases, and 2 bases stayed unmatched. Germline V gene lookup returns CDR1 SGHTA and CDR2 FQGNSA. The CDR3 loop spans 15 amino acids. DNA of the CDR3: TGTGCCAGCAGCTTAGCGGGACAGGGGCTCACTGAAGCTTTCTTT. This sequence encodes CASSLAGQGLTEAFF.

The rearrangement joins TRBV3-1 (or the pseudogene TRBV3-2) to TRBJ2-7; TRBD2 matches at 8 bases. Trimming at V came to 7 bases and at J to 5 bases, leaving 19 bases not matched to a gene. The CDR3 runs 17 residues. The germline gives CDR1 LGHDT, CDR2 YNNKEL (reference sequence). The DNA of the CDR3 is TGTGCCAGCATCCAGTCCCACTACCAGCGGGAGCGTCACGAGCAGTACTTC. It codes for CASIQSHYQRERHEQYF.

The chain joins TRBV7-8 to TRBJ1-2, with 9 bases lining up with TRBD1. Germline assignment: CDR1 SGHVS and CDR2 FQNEAQ. J was trimmed by 2 bases and V by 0 bases; bases with no gene match: 1. The CDR3 sequence is 15 residues long. The CDR3 spells CASSLAGQGNYGYTF. The CDR3 DNA reads TGTGCCAGCAGCTTAGCGGGACAGGGAAACTATGGCTACACCTTC.